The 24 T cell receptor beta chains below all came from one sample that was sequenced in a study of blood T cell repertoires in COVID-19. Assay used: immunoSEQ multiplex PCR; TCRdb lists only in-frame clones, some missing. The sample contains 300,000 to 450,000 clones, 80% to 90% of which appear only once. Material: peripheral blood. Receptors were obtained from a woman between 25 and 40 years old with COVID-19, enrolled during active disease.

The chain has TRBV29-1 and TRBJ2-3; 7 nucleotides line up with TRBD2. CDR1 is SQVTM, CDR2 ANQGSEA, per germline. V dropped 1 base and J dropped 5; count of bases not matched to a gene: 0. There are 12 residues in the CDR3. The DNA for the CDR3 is TGCAGCGTTGAAGGGACTAGAGATACGCAGTATTTT. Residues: CSVEGTRDTQYF.

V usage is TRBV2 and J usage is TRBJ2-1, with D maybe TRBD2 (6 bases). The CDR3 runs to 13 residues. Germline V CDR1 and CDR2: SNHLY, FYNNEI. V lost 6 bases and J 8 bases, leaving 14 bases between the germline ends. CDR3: CASSSMREDEQFF. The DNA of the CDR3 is TGTGCCAGCAGCTCTATGAGGGAGGATGAGCAGTTCTTC.

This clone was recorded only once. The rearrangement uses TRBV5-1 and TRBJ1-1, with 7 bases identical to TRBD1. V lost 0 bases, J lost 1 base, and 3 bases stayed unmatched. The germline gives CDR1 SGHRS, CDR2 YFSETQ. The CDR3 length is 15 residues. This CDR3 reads CASSLGRTGNTEAFF. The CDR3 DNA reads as TGCGCCAGCAGCTTGGGACGGACAGGGAACACTGAAGCTTTCTTT.

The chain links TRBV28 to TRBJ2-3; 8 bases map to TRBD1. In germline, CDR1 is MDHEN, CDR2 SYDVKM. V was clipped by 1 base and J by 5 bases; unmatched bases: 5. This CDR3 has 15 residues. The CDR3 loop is CASSLLSGGLDTQYF. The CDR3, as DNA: TGTGCCAGCAGTTTATTGTCAGGGGGCCTAGATACGCAGTATTTT.

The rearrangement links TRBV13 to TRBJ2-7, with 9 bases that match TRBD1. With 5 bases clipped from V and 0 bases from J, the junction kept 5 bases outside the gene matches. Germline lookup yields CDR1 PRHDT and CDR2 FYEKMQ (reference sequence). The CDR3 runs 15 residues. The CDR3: CASSPGTGSSYEQYF. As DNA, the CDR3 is TGTGCCAGCAGCCCCGGGACAGGGAGCTCCTACGAGCAGTACTTC.

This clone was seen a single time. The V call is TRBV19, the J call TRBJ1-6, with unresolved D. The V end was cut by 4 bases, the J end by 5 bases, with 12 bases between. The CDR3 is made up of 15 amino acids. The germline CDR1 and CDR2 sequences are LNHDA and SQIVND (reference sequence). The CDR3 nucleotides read TGTGCCAGTAGTAATGGAGGCTTAAATAATTCACCCCTCCACTTT. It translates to CASSNGGLNNSPLHF.

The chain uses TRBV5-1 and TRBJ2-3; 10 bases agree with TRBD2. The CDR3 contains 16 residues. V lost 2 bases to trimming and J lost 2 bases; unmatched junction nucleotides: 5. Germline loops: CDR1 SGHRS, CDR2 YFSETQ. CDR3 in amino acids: CASSFVSGRFTDTQYF. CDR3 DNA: TGCGCCAGCAGCTTCGTTAGCGGGAGGTTCACAGATACGCAGTATTTT.

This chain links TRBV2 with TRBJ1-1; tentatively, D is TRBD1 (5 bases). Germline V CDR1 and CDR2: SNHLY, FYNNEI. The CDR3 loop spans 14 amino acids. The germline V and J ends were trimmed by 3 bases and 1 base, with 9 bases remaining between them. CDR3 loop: CASSDKTANTEAFF. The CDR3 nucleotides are TGTGCCAGCAGTGATAAGACAGCGAACACTGAAGCTTTCTTT.

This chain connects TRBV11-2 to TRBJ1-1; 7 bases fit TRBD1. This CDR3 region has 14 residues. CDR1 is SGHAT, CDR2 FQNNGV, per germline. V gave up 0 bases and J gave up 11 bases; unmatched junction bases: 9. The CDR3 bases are TGTGCCAGCAGCTTAGATCTACGGGGACAGCCCGCTTTCTTT. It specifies CASSLDLRGQPAFF.

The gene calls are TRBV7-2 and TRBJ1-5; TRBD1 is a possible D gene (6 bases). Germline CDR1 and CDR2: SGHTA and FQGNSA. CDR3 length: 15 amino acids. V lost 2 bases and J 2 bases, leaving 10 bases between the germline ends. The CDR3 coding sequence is TGTGCCAGCAGCTTATTTAGACAGGGCAATCAGCCCCAGCATTTT. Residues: CASSLFRQGNQPQHF.

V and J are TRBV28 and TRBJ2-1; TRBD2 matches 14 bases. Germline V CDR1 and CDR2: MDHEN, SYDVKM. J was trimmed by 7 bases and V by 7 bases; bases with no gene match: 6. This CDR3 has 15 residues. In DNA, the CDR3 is TGTGCCAGCACCCCCGGGACTAGCGGGAGAAATGAGCAGTTCTTC. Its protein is CASTPGTSGRNEQFF.

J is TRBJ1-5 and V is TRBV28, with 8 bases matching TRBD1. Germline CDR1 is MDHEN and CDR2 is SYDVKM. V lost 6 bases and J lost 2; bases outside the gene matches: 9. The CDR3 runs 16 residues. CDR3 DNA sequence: TGTGCCAGCAGCCCTCATACAGGGGGAGGCAATCAGCCCCAGCATTTT. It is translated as CASSPHTGGGNQPQHF.

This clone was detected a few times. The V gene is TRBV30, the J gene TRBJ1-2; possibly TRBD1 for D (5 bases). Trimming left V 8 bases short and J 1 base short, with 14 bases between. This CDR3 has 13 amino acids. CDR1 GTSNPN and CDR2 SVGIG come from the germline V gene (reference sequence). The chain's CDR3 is CASLVQVNYGYTF. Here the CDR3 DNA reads TGTGCCAGCCTAGTACAGGTTAACTATGGCTACACCTTC.

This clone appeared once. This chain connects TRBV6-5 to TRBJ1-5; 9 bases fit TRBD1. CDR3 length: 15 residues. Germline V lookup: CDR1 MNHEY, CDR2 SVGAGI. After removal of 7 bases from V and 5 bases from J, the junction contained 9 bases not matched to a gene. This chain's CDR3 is CASTLGTGSYQPQHF. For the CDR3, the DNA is TGTGCCAGCACTTTGGGGACAGGGTCCTATCAGCCCCAGCATTTT.

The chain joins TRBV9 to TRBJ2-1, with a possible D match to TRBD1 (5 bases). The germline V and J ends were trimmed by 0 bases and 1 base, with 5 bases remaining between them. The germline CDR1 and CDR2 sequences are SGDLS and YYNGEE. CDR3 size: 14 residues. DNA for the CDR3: TGTGCCAGCAGCGTAGGACAGTCCTACAATGAGCAGTTCTTC. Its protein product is CASSVGQSYNEQFF.

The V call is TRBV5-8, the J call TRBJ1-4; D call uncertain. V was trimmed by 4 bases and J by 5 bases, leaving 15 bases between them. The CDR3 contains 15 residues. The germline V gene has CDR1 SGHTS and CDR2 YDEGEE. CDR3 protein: CASSKRVPLNEKLFF. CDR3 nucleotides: TGTGCCAGCAGCAAGAGAGTTCCGCTAAATGAAAAACTGTTTTTT.

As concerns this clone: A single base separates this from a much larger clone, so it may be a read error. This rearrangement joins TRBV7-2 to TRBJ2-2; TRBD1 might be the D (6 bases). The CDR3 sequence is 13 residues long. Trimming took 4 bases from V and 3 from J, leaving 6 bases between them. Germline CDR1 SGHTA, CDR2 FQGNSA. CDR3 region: CASSSGDTGELFF. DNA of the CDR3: TGTGCCAGCAGCTCAGGGGACACCGGGGAGCTGTTTTTT.

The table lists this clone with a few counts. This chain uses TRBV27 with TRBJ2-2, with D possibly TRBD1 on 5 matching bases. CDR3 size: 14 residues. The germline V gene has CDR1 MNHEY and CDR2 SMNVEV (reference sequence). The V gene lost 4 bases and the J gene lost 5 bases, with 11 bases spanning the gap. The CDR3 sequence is CASSSTQVTGELFF. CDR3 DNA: TGTGCCAGCAGTTCCACACAGGTTACCGGGGAGCTGTTTTTT.

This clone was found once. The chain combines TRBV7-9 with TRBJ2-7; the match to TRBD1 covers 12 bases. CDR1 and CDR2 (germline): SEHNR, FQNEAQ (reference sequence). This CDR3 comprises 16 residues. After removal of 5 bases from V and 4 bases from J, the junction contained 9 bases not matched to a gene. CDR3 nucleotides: TGTGCCAGCAGCCAACCACCGGGACAGGGGGCTTACGAGCAGTACTTC. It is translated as CASSQPPGQGAYEQYF.

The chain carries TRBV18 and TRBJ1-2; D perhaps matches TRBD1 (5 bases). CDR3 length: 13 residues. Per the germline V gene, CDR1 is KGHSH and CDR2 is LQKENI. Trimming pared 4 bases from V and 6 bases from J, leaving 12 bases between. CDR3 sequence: CASSQEGVDGYTF. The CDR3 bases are TGTGCCAGCTCACAGGAAGGGGTAGATGGCTACACCTTC.

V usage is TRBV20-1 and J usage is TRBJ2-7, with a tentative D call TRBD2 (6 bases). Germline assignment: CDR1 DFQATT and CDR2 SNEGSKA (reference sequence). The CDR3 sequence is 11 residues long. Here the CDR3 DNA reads TGCAGCCGGGGGTCCTCCTACGAGCAGTACTTC. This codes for CSRGSSYEQYF.

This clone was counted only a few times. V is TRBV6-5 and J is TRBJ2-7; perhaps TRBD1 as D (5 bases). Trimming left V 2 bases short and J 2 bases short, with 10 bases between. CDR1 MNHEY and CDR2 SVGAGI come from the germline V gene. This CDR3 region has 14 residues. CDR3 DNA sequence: TGTGCCAGCAGTTACGGGGTAGGGGCCTACGAGCAGTACTTC. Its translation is CASSYGVGAYEQYF.

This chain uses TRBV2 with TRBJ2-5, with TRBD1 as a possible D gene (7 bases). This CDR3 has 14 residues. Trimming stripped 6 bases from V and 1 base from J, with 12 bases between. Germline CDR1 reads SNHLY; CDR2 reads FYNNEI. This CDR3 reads CASSAGTAQETQYF. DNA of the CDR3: TGTGCCAGCAGCGCGGGGACAGCCCAAGAGACCCAGTACTTC.

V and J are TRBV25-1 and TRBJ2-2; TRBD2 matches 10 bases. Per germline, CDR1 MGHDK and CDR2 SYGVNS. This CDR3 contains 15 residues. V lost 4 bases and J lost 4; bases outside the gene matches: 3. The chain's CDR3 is CASSGASGSTGELFF. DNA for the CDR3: TGTGCCAGCAGTGGAGCTAGCGGGAGCACCGGGGAGCTGTTTTTT.